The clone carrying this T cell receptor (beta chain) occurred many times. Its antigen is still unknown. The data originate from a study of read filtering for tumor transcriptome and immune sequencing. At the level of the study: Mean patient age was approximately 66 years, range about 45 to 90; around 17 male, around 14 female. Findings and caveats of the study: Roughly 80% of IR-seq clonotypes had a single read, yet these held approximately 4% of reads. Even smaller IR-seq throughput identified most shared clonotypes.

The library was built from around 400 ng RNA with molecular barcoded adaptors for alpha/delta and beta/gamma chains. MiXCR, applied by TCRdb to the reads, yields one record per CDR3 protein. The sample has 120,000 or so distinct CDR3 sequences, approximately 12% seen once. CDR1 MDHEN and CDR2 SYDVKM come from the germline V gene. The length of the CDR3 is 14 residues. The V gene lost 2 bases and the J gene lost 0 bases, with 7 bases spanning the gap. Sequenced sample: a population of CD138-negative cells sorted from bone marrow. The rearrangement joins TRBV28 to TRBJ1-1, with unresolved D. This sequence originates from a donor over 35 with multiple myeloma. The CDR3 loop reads CASSLGALNTEAFF. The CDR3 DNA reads TGTGCCAGCAGTTTAGGCGCTCTGAACACTGAAGCTTTCTTT.